This T cell receptor (beta chain) was documented in a study of shared clonotypes between healthy human individuals. Some clones are missing from TCRdb's copy, which holds only in-frame ones; the method was immunoSEQ multiplex PCR. There are roughly 2,500,000 clones in the sample; more than 85% occur only once, and about 0.38% lies in the top ten. Notes on this clone: Its antigen is currently unknown.

Splitting of CD4+ cells produced CD45RA+ naive and CD45RA-negative memory subsets. The study's findings and limits: Donor scarcity curtailed the genetic and exposure-history diversity represented herein.

V dropped 3 bases and J dropped 5 bases, with 16 bases sitting between them. Germline-derived CDR1 and CDR2 are MDHEN and SYDVKM. There are 15 residues in the CDR3. What was sequenced was naive CD4+ T cells from PBMCs. The subset was: CD45RA+ positively selected. The clonotype originates from a man aged 18 to 30 in good health. Some clones in this sample may be carry-over from other donors' samples. This chain joins TRBV28 and TRBJ2-5; D is unresolved. CDR3 in amino acids: CASSFTHPGWETQYF. DNA of the CDR3: TGTGCCAGCAGTTTTACCCACCCGGGCTGGGAGACCCAGTACTTC. The variable domain in full, with the rest retrieved from reference TRBV28 and TRBJ2-5, is DVKVTQSSRYLVKRTGEKVFLECVQDMDHENMFWYRQDPGLGLRLIYFSYDVKMKEKGDIPEGYSVSREKKERFSLILESASTNQTSMYLCASSFTHPGWETQYFGPGTRLLVL.